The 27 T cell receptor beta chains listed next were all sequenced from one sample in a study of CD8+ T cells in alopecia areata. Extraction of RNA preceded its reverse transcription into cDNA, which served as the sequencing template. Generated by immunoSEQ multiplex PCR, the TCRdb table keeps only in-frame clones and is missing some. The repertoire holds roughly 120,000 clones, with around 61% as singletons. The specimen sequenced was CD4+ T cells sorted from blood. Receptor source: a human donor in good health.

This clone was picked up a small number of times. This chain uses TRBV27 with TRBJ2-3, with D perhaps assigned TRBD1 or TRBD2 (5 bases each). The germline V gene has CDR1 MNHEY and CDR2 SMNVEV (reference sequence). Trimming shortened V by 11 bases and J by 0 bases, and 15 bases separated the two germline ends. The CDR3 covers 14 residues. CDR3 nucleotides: TGTGCCGCCACTGGGACGGTGAGCACAGATACGCAGTATTTT. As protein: CAATGTVSTDTQYF.

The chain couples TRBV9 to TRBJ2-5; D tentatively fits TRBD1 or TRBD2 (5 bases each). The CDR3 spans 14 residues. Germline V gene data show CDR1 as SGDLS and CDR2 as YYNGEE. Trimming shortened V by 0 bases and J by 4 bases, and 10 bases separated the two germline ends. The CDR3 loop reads CASSVATRGETQYF. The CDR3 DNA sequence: TGTGCCAGCAGCGTAGCAACGAGGGGAGAGACCCAGTACTTC.

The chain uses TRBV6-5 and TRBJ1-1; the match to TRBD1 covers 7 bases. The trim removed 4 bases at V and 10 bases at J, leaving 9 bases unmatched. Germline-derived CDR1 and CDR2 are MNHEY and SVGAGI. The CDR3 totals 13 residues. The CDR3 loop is CASSSPGGRRAFF. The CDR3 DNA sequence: TGTGCCAGCAGTTCGCCAGGGGGTAGGAGAGCTTTCTTT.

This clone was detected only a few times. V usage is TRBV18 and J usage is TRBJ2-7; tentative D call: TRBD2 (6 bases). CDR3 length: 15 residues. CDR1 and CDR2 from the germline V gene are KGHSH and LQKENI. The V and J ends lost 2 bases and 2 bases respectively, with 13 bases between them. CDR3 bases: TGTGCCAGCTCACCAACAGCGGGCGGGACCTACGAGCAGTACTTC. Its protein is CASSPTAGGTYEQYF.

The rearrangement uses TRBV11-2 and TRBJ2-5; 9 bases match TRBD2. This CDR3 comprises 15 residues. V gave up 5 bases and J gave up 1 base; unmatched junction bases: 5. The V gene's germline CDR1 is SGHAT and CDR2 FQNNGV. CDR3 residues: CASSTIAGAQETQYF. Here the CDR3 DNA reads TGTGCCAGCAGCACCATAGCGGGGGCCCAAGAGACCCAGTACTTC.

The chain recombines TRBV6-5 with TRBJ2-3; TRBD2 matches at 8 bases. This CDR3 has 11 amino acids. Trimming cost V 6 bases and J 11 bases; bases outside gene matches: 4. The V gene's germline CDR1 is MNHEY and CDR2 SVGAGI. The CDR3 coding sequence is TGTGCCAGCAGATTAGCGGGGAAGCAGTATTTT. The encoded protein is CASRLAGKQYF.

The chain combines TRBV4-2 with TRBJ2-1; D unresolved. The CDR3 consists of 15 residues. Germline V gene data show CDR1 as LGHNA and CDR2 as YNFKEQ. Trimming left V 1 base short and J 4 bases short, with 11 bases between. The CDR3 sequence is CASSQGVAKYNEQFF. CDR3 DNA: TGTGCCAGCAGCCAAGGGGTTGCCAAGTACAATGAGCAGTTCTTC.

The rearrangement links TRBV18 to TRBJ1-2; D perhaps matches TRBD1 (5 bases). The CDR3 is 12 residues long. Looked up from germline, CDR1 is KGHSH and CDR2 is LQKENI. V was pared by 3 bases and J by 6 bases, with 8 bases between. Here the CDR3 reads CASSPQGNGYTF. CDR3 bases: TGTGCCAGCTCACCCCAGGGAAATGGCTACACCTTC.

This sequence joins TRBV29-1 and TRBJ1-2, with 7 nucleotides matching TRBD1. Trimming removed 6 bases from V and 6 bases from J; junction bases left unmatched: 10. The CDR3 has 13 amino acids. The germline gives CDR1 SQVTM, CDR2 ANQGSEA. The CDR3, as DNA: TGCAGCGTCCGACAGGGTAGCGAGAATGGCTACACCTTC. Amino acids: CSVRQGSENGYTF. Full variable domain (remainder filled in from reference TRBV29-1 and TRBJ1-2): SAVISQKPSRDICQRGTSLTIQCQVDSQVTMMFWYRQQPGQSLTLIATANQGSEATYESGFVIDKFPISRPNLTFSTLTVSNMSPEDSSIYLCSVRQGSENGYTFGSGTRLTVV.

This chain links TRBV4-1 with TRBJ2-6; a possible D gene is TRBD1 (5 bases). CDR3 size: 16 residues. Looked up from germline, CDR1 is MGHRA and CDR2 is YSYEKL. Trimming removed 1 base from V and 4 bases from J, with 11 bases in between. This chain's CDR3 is CASSQGGELGANVLTF. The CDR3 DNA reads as TGCGCCAGCAGCCAAGGGGGCGAACTGGGGGCCAACGTCCTGACTTTC.

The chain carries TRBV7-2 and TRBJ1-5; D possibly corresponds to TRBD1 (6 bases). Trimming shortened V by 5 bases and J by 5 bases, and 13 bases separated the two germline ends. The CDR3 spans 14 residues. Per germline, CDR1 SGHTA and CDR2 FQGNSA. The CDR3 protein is CASSAMDSYQPQHF. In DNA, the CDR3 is TGTGCCAGCAGCGCAATGGACAGCTATCAGCCCCAGCATTTT.

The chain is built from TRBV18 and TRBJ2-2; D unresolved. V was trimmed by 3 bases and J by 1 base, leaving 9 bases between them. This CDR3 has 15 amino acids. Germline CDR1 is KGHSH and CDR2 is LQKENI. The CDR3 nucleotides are TGTGCCAGCTCACCGAGAGCCCGGAACACCGGGGAGCTGTTTTTT. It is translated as CASSPRARNTGELFF.

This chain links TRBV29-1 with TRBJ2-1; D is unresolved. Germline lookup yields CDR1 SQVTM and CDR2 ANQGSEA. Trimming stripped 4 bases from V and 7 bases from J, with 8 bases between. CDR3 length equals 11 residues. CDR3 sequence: CSVVTENEQFF. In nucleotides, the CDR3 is TGCAGCGTTGTGACGGAGAATGAGCAGTTCTTC.

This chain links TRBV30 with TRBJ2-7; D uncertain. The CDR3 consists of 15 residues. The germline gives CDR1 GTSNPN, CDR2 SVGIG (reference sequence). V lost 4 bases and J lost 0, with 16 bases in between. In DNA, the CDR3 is TGTGCCTGGATTCGCCCGGGTAGGAGCTCCTACGAGCAGTACTTC. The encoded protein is CAWIRPGRSSYEQYF.

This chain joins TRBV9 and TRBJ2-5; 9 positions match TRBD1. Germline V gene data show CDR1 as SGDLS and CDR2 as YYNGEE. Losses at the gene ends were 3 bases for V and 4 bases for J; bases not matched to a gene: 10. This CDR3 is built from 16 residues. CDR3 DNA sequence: TGTGCCAGCAGCGCCCTAGGGGACAGGGAAGGAGAGACCCAGTACTTC. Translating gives CASSALGDREGETQYF.

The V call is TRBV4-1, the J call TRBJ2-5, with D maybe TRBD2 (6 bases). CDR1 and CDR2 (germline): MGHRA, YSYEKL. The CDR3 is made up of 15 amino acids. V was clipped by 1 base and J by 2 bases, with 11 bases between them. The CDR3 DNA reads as TGCGCCAGCAGCCAAGTCCCGACTAGACAAGAGACCCAGTACTTC. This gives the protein CASSQVPTRQETQYF.

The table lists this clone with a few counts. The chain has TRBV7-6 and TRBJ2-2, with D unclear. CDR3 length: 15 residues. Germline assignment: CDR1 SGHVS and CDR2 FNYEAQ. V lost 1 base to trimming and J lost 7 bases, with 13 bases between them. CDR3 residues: CASSLGASGGGELFF. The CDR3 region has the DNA TGTGCCAGCAGCTTAGGCGCATCTGGCGGCGGGGAGCTGTTTTTT.

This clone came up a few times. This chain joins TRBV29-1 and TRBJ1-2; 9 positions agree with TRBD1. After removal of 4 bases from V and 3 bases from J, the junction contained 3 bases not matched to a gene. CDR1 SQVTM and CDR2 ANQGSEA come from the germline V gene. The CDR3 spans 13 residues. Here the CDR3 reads CSVAGTGYYGYTF. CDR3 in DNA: TGCAGCGTTGCCGGGACAGGGTACTATGGCTACACCTTC.

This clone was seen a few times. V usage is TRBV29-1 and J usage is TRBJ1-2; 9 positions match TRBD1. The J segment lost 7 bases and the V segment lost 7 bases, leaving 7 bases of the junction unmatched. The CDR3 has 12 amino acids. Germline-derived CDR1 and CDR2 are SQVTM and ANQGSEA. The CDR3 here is CSARTGVGGYTF. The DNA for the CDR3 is TGCAGCGCTAGGACAGGGGTTGGTGGCTACACCTTC.

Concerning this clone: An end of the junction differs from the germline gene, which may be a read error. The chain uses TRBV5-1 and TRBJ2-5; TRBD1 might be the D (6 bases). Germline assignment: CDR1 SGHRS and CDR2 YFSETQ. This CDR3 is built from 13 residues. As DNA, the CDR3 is TGCGCCAGCAACTTGGGACATGAGGAGACCCAGTACTTC. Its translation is CASNLGHEETQYF.

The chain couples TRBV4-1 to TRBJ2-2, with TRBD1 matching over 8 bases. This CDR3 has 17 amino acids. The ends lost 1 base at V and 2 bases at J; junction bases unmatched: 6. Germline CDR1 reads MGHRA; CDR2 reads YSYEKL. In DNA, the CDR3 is TGCGCCAGCAGCCAAGTAGGCAGGGGGCCCAACACCGGGGAGCTGTTTTTT. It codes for CASSQVGRGPNTGELFF.

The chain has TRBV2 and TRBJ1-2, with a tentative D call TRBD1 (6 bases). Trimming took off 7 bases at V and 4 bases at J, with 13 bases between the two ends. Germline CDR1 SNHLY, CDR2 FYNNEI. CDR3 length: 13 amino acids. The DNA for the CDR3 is TGTGCCAGCAAGGGGGGGCCGAGCTATGGCTACACCTTC. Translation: CASKGGPSYGYTF.

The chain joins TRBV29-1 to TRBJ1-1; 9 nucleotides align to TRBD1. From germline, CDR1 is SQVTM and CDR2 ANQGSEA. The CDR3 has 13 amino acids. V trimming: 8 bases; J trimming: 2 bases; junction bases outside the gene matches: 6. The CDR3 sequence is CSCAGQGNTEAFF. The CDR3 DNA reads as TGCAGCTGCGCGGGACAGGGCAACACTGAAGCTTTCTTT. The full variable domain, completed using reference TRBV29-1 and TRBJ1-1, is SAVISQKPSRDICQRGTSLTIQCQVDSQVTMMFWYRQQPGQSLTLIATANQGSEATYESGFVIDKFPISRPNLTFSTLTVSNMSPEDSSIYLCSCAGQGNTEAFFGQGTRLTVV.

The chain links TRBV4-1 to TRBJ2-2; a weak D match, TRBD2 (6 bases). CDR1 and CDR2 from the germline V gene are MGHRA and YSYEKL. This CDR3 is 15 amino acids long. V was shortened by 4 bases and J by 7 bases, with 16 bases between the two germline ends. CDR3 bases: TGCGCCAGCAGCCCCCCTGAGGGGAGGAACGGGGAGCTGTTTTTT. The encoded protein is CASSPPEGRNGELFF.

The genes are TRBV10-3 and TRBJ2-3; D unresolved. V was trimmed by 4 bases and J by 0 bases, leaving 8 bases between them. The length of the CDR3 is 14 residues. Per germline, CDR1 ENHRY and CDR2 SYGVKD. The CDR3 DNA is TGTGCCATCAGTGGGGGTGTGAGCACAGATACGCAGTATTTT. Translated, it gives CAISGGVSTDTQYF.

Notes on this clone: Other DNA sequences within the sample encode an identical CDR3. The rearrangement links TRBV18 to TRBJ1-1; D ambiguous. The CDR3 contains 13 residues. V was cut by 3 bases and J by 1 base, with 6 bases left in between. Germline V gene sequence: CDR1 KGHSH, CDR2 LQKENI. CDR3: CASSPGQNTEAFF. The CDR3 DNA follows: TGTGCCAGCTCACCCGGGCAGAACACTGAAGCTTTCTTT.

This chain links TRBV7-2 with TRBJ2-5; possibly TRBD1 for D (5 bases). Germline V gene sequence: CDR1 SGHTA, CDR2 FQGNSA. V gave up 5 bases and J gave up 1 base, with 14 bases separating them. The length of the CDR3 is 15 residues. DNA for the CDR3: TGTGCCAGCAGCCATGACAGAACCTTCCAAGAGACCCAGTACTTC. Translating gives CASSHDRTFQETQYF.